This T cell receptor beta chain is drawn from a study of graft-versus-host responses after intestinal transplantation. The CDR3 totals 14 residues. CDR1 is SGHDT, CDR2 YYEEEE, per germline. Trimming cost V 0 bases and J 5 bases, with 11 bases left between them. As for this clone: The target antigen is unknown.

Some clones are missing from TCRdb's copy, which holds only in-frame ones; the method was immunoSEQ multiplex PCR. This table has around 90,000 clones, just under 95% appearing once. This receptor was taken from a human donor who received an intestinal transplant. Sequenced here: unstimulated CD4+ T cells sorted from spleen or lymph node cells, sampled before intestinal transplant. The rearrangement links TRBV5-6 to TRBJ1-2; D is ambiguous. Written as DNA, the CDR3 is TGTGCCAGCAGCTTGGGGTCGGTTAGATATGGCTACACCTTC. As protein: CASSLGSVRYGYTF. Combining the CDR3 with reference TRBV5-6 and TRBJ1-2 gives the whole variable domain DAGVTQSPTHLIKTRGQQVTLRCSPKSGHDTVSWYQQALGQGPQFIFQYYEEEERQRGNFPDRFSGHQFPNYSSELNVNALLLGDSALYLCASSLGSVRYGYTFGSGTRLTVV.